The clone carrying this T cell receptor beta chain has at least ten counts. Its antigen is as yet unknown. The data stem from a study of T-cell memory formation after mild COVID-19. Study at large: Largely, the TCR clusters proved donor specific.

MiXCR, applied by TCRdb to the 5' RACE reads, yields one record per CDR3 protein. Of about 290,000 distinct CDR3 sequences listed, around 17% are singletons. Germline-derived CDR1 and CDR2 are SGHTA and FQGNSA. The V end was cut by 0 bases, the J end by 5 bases, with 7 bases between. The CDR3 has 13 amino acids. Findings and limits, study-wide: Pre-infection memory carried some responding clones, suggesting that cross-reactive memory joined. Clones that contracted from day 15 to 85 were balanced CD4/CD8, while later expanders leaned CD4+.

This TCR was sampled from a young man who had mild COVID-19 (a few samples of this study predate the infection). Cell type and time point are not known. This chain links TRBV7-2 with TRBJ2-5; no definite D call. The specimen sequenced was PBMCs or a T cell subset sorted from them (not recorded which). In DNA, the CDR3 is TGTGCCAGCAGCTTAGCAATTCAGGAGACCCAGTACTTC. This gives the protein CASSLAIQETQYF.